Listed below are T cell receptor beta chains from one sample, sequenced in a study of blood T cell repertoires in COVID-19. Profiled with immunoSEQ multiplex PCR; TCRdb holds only in-frame clones, not every one. The top ten clones hold roughly 2.9% of a sample with 250,000 to 300,000 clones, under 90% of them seen once. Sequencing was performed on peripheral blood. All receptors come from an older woman with active or convalescent COVID-19. Both conserved end residues are part of each CDR3.

v_call cdr3_length cdr3_aa
TRBV19 14 CASADRGRQDEQFF
TRBV27 14 CASSIRGRNSPLHF
TRBV7-3 14 CASSLPGSTDTQYF
TRBV7-3 16 CASSPHRGTDQETQYF
TRBV29-1 13 CSVARVMNTEAFF
TRBV4-2 16 CASSQDSGRDYNEQFF
TRBV11-2 15 CASSEDGTAGEKLFF
TRBV7-9 16 CASSLGSLGGAEEQYF
TRBV9 15 CASSSTGQAYYGYTF
TRBV9 16 CASSVDPGKNTGELFF
TRBV12-3/TRBV12-4 13 CASSLHSSYEQYF
TRBV6-6 14 CASSYGQGGNTIYF
TRBV3-1/TRBV3-2 11 CASSHPNAQYF
TRBV18 15 CASSPLKQTNTEAFF
TRBV19 17 CASSTPSQADNTGELFF
TRBV19 15 CASKPLGQFYTEAFF
TRBV19 13 CASSMGLADTQYF
TRBV19 16 CASSMMTGGPNYGYTF
TRBV5-5 15 CASSLLQLWGNTIYF
TRBV5-4 15 CASSRDLGTTDTQYF
TRBV4-1 14 CASVQDRANTEAFF
TRBV7-9 12 CASRGPTYEQYF
TRBV6-2/TRBV6-3 15 CASSSLRRRDTEAFF
TRBV5-1 15 CASSLAAGGNEKLFF